This T cell receptor beta chain was observed in a study of OX40 agonist ivuxolimab in advanced cancers. The length of the CDR3 is 15 residues. Germline V CDR1 and CDR2: SGHDT, YYEEEE. Unmatched junction bases numbered 8, after V lost 3 bases and J lost 2 bases. Method: immunoSEQ multiplex PCR; TCRdb's copy keeps in-frame clones and lacks some. The sample lists around 80,000 clones, 85% to 90% occurring once. The clonotype comes from an adult with an advanced solid tumor such as melanoma, head and neck, liver or kidney cancer. The chain employs TRBV5-6 and TRBJ2-7, with 7 nucleotides matching TRBD1. The specimen comprised CD4+ or CD8+ T cells sorted from blood, sampled in a trial of the OX40 agonist ivuxolimab. The CDR3 DNA reads as TGTGCCAGCAGCTCAATACGACAGGGAGCCTACGAGCAGTACTTC. It yields the protein CASSSIRQGAYEQYF.